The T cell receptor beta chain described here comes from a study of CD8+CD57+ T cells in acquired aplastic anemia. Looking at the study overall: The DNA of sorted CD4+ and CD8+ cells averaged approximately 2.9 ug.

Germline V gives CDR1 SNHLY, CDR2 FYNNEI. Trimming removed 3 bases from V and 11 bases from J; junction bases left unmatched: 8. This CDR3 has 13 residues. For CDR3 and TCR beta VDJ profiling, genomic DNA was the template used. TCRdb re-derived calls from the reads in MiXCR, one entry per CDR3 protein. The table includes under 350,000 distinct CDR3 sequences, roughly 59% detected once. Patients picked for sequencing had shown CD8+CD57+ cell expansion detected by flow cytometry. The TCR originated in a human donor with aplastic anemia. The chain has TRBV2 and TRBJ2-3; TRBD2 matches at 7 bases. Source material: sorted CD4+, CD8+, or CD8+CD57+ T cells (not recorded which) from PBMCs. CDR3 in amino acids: CASSEGGYNEQYF. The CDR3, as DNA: TGTGCCAGCAGTGAGGGAGGGTACAATGAGCAGTATTTT.